The 24 T cell receptor beta chains given below trace back to one sample, sequenced in a study of blood T cells in healthy people across ages. A second PCR of 7 to 11 cycles used a sample-barcoded 5' primer and a J-beta primer mix. Each CDR3 protein is one row after TCRdb ran MiXCR on the 5' RACE reads. The table shows over 950,000 distinct CDR3 sequences, with roughly 51% occurring only once. The source material was blood. These receptors were obtained from a woman aged 55-70 years in good health.

The chain carries TRBV27 and TRBJ1-5; weak D call: TRBD1 (5 bases). The CDR3 totals 14 residues. The V gene lost 4 bases and the J gene lost 5 bases, with 12 bases spanning the gap. The germline gives CDR1 MNHEY, CDR2 SMNVEV (reference sequence). CDR3 protein: CASSSGGSYQPQHF. The CDR3 DNA is TGTGCCAGCAGTTCCGGGGGTTCCTATCAGCCCCAGCATTTT.

This clonotype was seen a few times. V is TRBV20-1 and J is TRBJ2-1; 9 bases match TRBD2. Per the germline V gene, CDR1 is DFQATT and CDR2 is SNEGSKA (reference sequence). The V and J ends lost 5 bases and 7 bases, in that order; junction bases with no gene match: 6. CDR3 length: 13 residues. The CDR3 sequence: CSAPSGIRNEQFF. CDR3 bases: TGCAGTGCTCCTAGCGGGATACGAAATGAGCAGTTCTTC.

In this sample, this clonotype turned up a few times. The V gene is TRBV10-3, the J gene TRBJ2-7; a possible D gene is TRBD2 (6 bases). The germline V gene has CDR1 ENHRY and CDR2 SYGVKD. This CDR3 has 15 amino acids. V was cut by 3 bases and J by 3 bases, with 15 bases left in between. The CDR3 region has the DNA TGTGCCATCAGTGATCCGGGGGTTGAAAGCTACGAGCAGTACTTC. It codes for CAISDPGVESYEQYF.

The chain joins TRBV12-3 or TRBV12-4 to TRBJ1-1; D remains unclear. Trimming cost V 8 bases and J 3 bases, with 13 bases left between them. This CDR3 comprises 13 residues. Here the CDR3 reads CASFSYRDTEAFF. The DNA of the CDR3 is TGTGCCAGCTTCAGCTATCGGGACACTGAAGCTTTCTTT.

Concerning this clonotype itself: An end of the junction does not agree with germline; a read error may underlie this. The chain combines TRBV9 with TRBJ2-1; no definite D call. The germline gives CDR1 SGDLS, CDR2 YYNGEE. The CDR3 has 14 residues. The CDR3 coding sequence is TGTGCCGGCAGCCCCAGTAACCCCGACAATGAGCAGTTCTTC. Translation gives CAGSPSNPDNEQFF.

This clonotype was recorded a few times. This sequence may be a read error, since a much larger clone differs from it by one base. The rearrangement links TRBV3-1 to TRBJ2-7, with unresolved D. The germline V gene encodes CDR1 LGHDT and CDR2 YNNKEL (reference sequence). The CDR3 runs 11 residues. The V gene lost 3 bases and the J gene lost 3 bases, with 3 bases spanning the gap. This CDR3 is CASSHDYEQYF. As DNA, the CDR3 is TGTGCCAGCAGCCACGACTACGAGCAGTACTTC.

The chain couples TRBV28 to TRBJ2-6; D gene unclear. Germline values: CDR1 MDHEN, CDR2 SYDVKM. The V end lost 6 bases, the J end lost 4 bases, and 13 bases lay between the germline ends. This CDR3 region has 15 residues. The CDR3 bases are TGTGCCAGCAGCGGCGCCCTGGGAGGGGCCAACGTCCTGACTTTC. Translation: CASSGALGGANVLTF.

The table lists this clonotype with a count of one. J is TRBJ2-3 and V is TRBV5-1; perhaps D is TRBD1 or TRBD2 (6 bases each). With 1 base removed from V and 4 bases from J, the gap between germline ends came to 13 bases. CDR3 length equals 15 residues. Germline V gives CDR1 SGHRS, CDR2 YFSETQ. This CDR3 is CASSLRDKRADTQYF. The CDR3 DNA is TGCGCCAGCAGCTTGAGGGACAAGCGGGCAGATACGCAGTATTTT.

This clonotype appeared a few times. V and J are TRBV20-1 and TRBJ2-3, with 13 nucleotides matching TRBD2. The V segment lost 3 bases and the J segment 0 bases; nucleotides outside the gene matches: 6. The CDR3 is 17 amino acids. Looked up from germline, CDR1 is DFQATT and CDR2 is SNEGSKA (reference sequence). CDR3 sequence (DNA): TGCAGTGCTAGGTGGACTAGCGGGAGCTTTAGCACAGATACGCAGTATTTT. Translating gives CSARWTSGSFSTDTQYF.

This chain joins TRBV20-1 and TRBJ2-7; maybe TRBD2 (5 bases). This CDR3 comprises 13 residues. Germline CDR1 and CDR2: DFQATT and SNEGSKA (reference sequence). Trimming removed 6 bases at V and 2 bases at J, with 14 bases between. In nucleotides, the CDR3 is TGCAGTGCCGGACGAGGGTACCCCTACGAGCAGTACTTC. Protein: CSAGRGYPYEQYF.

J is TRBJ2-5 and V is TRBV5-1; D is uncertain. V lost 4 bases and J lost 1, with 20 bases in between. The CDR3 spans 17 residues. Germline V lookup: CDR1 SGHRS, CDR2 YFSETQ. CDR3 DNA: TGCGCCAGCAGCCGTAGAAGAGCCCAGAGCCCCCAAGAGACCCAGTACTTC. It is translated as CASSRRRAQSPQETQYF.

This clonotype was seen a handful of times. The chain uses TRBV7-3 and TRBJ2-5, with 11 positions matching TRBD2. Germline-derived CDR1 and CDR2 are SGHTA and FQGTGA. The CDR3 length is 18 residues. V trimming: 5 bases; J trimming: 5 bases; junction bases outside the gene matches: 16. For the CDR3, the DNA is TGTGCCAGCAGCCAACTTATTACTAGCGGGAGAGACGGGGAGACCCAGTACTTC. Translating it yields CASSQLITSGRDGETQYF.

The chain recombines TRBV20-1 with TRBJ1-2; D not certain. Per the germline V gene, CDR1 is DFQATT and CDR2 is SNEGSKA (reference sequence). The V end was cut by 5 bases, the J end by 5 bases, with 15 bases between. The length of the CDR3 is 13 residues. In nucleotides, the CDR3 is TGCAGTGCTCTCTTAGGAGTTGGTTATGGCTACACCTTC. Protein sequence: CSALLGVGYGYTF.

The chain has TRBV4-3 and TRBJ2-3, with D possibly matching TRBD2 (6 bases). V lost 4 bases and J lost 2, with 10 bases in between. CDR3 size: 14 residues. Germline loops: CDR1 LGHNA, CDR2 YSLEER. The CDR3 coding sequence is TGCGCCAGCAGCCCGGGACTGTACACAGATACGCAGTATTTT. Translating gives CASSPGLYTDTQYF.

The gene calls are TRBV5-1 and TRBJ2-5, with D possibly being TRBD2 (5 bases). The DNA end favors TRBJ2-7, so the J call may be wrong. The V gene's germline CDR1 is SGHRS and CDR2 YFSETQ. CDR3 size: 13 residues. The CDR3 DNA is TGCGCCAGCTCCGACGGGGTTGTCTACGAGCAGTACTTC. Its protein product is CASSDGVVYEQYF.

CDR3 protein: CASSLISVRGNEQFF. CDR3 in DNA: TGCGCCAGCAGCTTGATAAGTGTTCGGGGCAATGAGCAGTTCTTC. The chain recombines TRBV5-1 with TRBJ2-1; TRBD2 is a possible D gene (5 bases). CDR3 length equals 15 residues. Germline assignment: CDR1 SGHRS and CDR2 YFSETQ. The V and J ends lost 1 base and 6 bases respectively, with 14 bases between them.

The V call is TRBV21-1, the J call TRBJ1-1; the table names TRBD1, a call not compared with the DNA. TRBV21-1 is termed a pseudogene. This CDR3 has 17 amino acids. CDR3 nucleotides: TGTGCCGGCAGCATCCTAAGGAGGGGGCCGAGGGACACTGAAGCTTTCTTT. Its translation is CAGSILRRGPRDTEAFF.

This clonotype has more than one count but fewer than ten. The chain uses TRBV28 and TRBJ2-3; weak D call: TRBD2 (5 bases). This CDR3 region has 16 residues. Germline values: CDR1 MDHEN, CDR2 SYDVKM. Trimming took 4 bases from V and 1 from J, leaving 15 bases between them. DNA of the CDR3: TGTGCCAGCAGTTCCCCATTCTCGAGGGGCACAGATACGCAGTATTTT. Protein: CASSSPFSRGTDTQYF.

The V gene is TRBV5-6, the J gene TRBJ2-5, with 7 bases lining up with TRBD1. This CDR3 contains 12 residues. Germline CDR1 SGHDT, CDR2 YYEEEE. V was pared by 4 bases and J by 7 bases, with 4 bases of the junction left unmatched. CDR3 in amino acids: CASSRDSGTQYF. Written as DNA, the CDR3 is TGTGCCAGCAGCCGGGACAGTGGGACCCAGTACTTC.

This clonotype has just a few counts. The CDR3 DNA reads TGTGCCATCAGTGAGTCTACCTTTGGCACAGATACGCAGTATTTT. As protein: CAISESTFGTDTQYF. This chain uses TRBV10-3 with TRBJ2-3; the D is unclear. This CDR3 has 15 amino acids. Germline values: CDR1 ENHRY, CDR2 SYGVKD. With 0 bases removed from V and 1 base from J, the gap between germline ends came to 8 bases.

This clonotype was counted a few times. The chain recombines TRBV7-9 with TRBJ2-5; D not resolved. Germline CDR1 is SEHNR and CDR2 is FQNEAQ (reference sequence). V lost 5 bases to trimming and J lost 1 base, with 11 bases between them. The CDR3 spans 14 residues. CDR3 bases: TGTGCCAGCAGCCTACGAACCACCCAAGAGACCCAGTACTTC. Protein sequence: CASSLRTTQETQYF.

This clonotype was seen only a few times. The V and J genes are TRBV12-3 or TRBV12-4 and TRBJ2-7; 8 bases agree with TRBD1. CDR3 length: 11 residues. With 5 bases clipped from V and 11 bases from J, the junction kept 5 bases outside the gene matches. The CDR3 DNA is TGTGCCAGCAGTCTAGGGACAGGCAAGTACTTC. It yields the protein CASSLGTGKYF.

This chain uses TRBV13 with TRBJ2-7; D possibly corresponds to TRBD2 (6 bases). Germline values: CDR1 PRHDT, CDR2 FYEKMQ (reference sequence). CDR3 length: 16 amino acids. V was clipped by 0 bases and J by 0 bases, with 12 bases between them. The CDR3 sequence: CASSLGSGLFSYEQYF. CDR3 nucleotides: TGTGCCAGCAGCTTAGGAAGCGGGCTTTTCTCCTACGAGCAGTACTTC.

This clonotype has a handful of counts. This chain uses TRBV7-2 with TRBJ2-5, with TRBD2 matching 13 bases. The germline V gene has CDR1 SGHTA and CDR2 FQGNSA. With V trimmed by 5 bases and J by 11 bases, 11 bases remained unmatched. This CDR3 region has 15 residues. CDR3 nucleotide sequence: TGTGCCAGCAGCCCCAGGACTAGCGGGGGTCCGGGGCAGTACTTC. Translated: CASSPRTSGGPGQYF.